This T cell receptor (beta chain) emerged from a study of cytomegalovirus exposure and HLA in healthy donors. Looking at the study overall: A prior study identified just under 120 million unique TCR beta sequences from some 200 million T cells.

Vbeta (60) and Jbeta (13) primers were used in the PCR. Repertoires were generated with immunoSEQ multiplex PCR, while TCRdb's copy carries only in-frame clones and drops some. The repertoire holds 140,000 to 150,000 clones, with 61% as singletons. Trimming stripped 2 bases from V and 2 bases from J, with 7 bases between. Germline V gene sequence: CDR1 SQVTM, CDR2 ANQGSEA. This CDR3 contains 13 residues. General observations from the study: In an earlier analysis, productive rearrangement rates for most beta V segments clustered near 87% or 30%. Rates of TCR association differed by HLA locus in a later analysis, with DRB1 highest and HLA-C lowest.

About this clone: Its antigen remains unknown.

The sequencing sample was made of PBMCs. The V call is TRBV29-1, the J call TRBJ1-3; unclear D gene. The TCR was taken from a male donor in good health and CMV-seronegative. The DNA for the CDR3 is TGCAGCGTTGAACGGGGAGCTGGAAACACCATATATTTT. Amino acid sequence: CSVERGAGNTIYF.